The present T cell receptor beta chain was sequenced within a study of T cell repertoires in cytomegalovirus infection. About the research overall: It was the public TCR beta signatures that indicated both CMV infection and matching HLA type.

The study, taken as a whole, reports: Identification of carriers of CMV plus the relevant HLA was achieved through cumulative public TCR beta family frequency. The response measured ex vivo was dominated by TCR beta clonotypes (HLA-C-restricted and CMV-specific).

CDR1 is SGHRS and CDR2 is YFSETQ in the germline V gene. V shed 3 bases, J shed 6 bases, and the junction held 4 bases outside the gene matches. CDR3 size: 15 residues. This clonotype was detected a few times. The antigen remains unidentified. Via MiXCR, TCRdb re-called the reads, giving one row per CDR3 protein. The profile covers 290,000 or so distinct CDR3 sequences, with 20% to 30% appearing a single time and more than 11% taken by the ten largest. This clonotype was obtained from a human donor in good health (CMV status not recorded). Some clones in this sample may be carry-over from other donors' samples. What was sequenced was PBMCs. The V and J genes are TRBV5-1 and TRBJ2-1, with 12 bases identical to TRBD2. The CDR3 bases are TGCGCCAGCAGCTCCCTAGCGGGAGGGCCCAATGAGCAGTTCTTC. Amino acids: CASSSLAGGPNEQFF.